This T cell receptor (beta chain) was obtained from a study of T cell responses to AZD1222 COVID-19 vaccine. General study points: Reports indicate that nearly half of spike-specific TCRs are directed at unmutated variant regions. White British ancestry dominated among donors, who included more females, and clonal diversity was possibly underestimated. Two AZD1222 administrations were followed by greater Spike-specific TCR breadth and depth.

The method was immunoSEQ multiplex PCR; TCRdb's version includes in-frame clones alone and lacks a portion of them. Here the sample spans 45,000 to 60,000 clones, about three quarters being singletons. Germline V gives CDR1 SGHVS, CDR2 FQNEAQ. V lost 5 bases and J lost 4; bases outside the gene matches: 5. The CDR3 runs to 15 residues. Regarding this clone: As yet, its antigen is unknown.

The gene calls are TRBV7-8 and TRBJ1-1; 12 bases fit TRBD1. The specimen comprised peripheral blood, sampled on day 0 of AZD1222 vaccination. This TCR came from an adult in good health. The CDR3 DNA is TGTGCCAGCAGCAGGGACAGGGGGCGAGGCACTGAAGCTTTCTTT. Protein product: CASSRDRGRGTEAFF.